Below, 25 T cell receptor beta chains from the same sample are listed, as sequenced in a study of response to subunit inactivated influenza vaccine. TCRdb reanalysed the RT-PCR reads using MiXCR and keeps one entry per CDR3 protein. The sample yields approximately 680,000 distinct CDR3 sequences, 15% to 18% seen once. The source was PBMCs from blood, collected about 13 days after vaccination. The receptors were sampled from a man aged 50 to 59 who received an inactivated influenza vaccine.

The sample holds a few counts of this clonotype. This CDR3 reads CASSPQGQSYEQYF. The CDR3 region has the DNA TGTGCCAGCTCACCACAGGGACAGTCCTACGAGCAGTACTTC. The chain links TRBV18 to TRBJ2-7; 7 bases map to TRBD1. The CDR3 contains 14 residues. The V and J ends lost 1 base and 1 base, in that order; junction bases with no gene match: 1. Germline V gene sequence: CDR1 KGHSH, CDR2 LQKENI.

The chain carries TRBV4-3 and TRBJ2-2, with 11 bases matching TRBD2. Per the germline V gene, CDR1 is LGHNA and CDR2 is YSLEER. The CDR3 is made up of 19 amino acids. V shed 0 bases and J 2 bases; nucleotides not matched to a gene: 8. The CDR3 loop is CASSQDSLAGGFNTGELFF. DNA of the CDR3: TGCGCCAGCAGCCAAGATTCCCTAGCGGGGGGCTTCAACACCGGGGAGCTGTTTTTT.

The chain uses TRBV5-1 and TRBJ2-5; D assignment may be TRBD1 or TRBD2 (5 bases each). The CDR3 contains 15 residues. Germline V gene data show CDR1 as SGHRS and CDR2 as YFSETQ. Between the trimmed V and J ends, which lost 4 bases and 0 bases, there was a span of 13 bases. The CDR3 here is CASSVLGTYQETQYF. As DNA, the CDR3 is TGCGCCAGCAGCGTACTAGGGACGTACCAAGAGACCCAGTACTTC. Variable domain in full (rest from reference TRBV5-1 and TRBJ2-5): KAGVTQTPRYLIKTRGQQVTLSCSPISGHRSVSWYQQTPGQGLQFLFEYFSETQRNKGNFPGRFSGRQFSNSRSEMNVSTLELGDSALYLCASSVLGTYQETQYFGPGTRLLVL.

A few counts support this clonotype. The CDR3 here is CASSPFTYEQYF. CDR3 sequence (DNA): TGTGCCAGCAGCCCGTTTACCTACGAGCAGTACTTC. The chain links TRBV5-5 to TRBJ2-7, with D uncertain. V lost 4 bases to trimming and J lost 2 bases, with 7 bases between them. This CDR3 has 12 residues. Germline CDR1 SGHKS, CDR2 YYEKEE (reference sequence).

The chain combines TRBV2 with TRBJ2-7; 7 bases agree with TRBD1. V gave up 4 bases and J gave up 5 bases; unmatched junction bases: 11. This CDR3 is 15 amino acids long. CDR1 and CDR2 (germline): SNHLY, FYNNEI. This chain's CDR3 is CASSGSVTGFDEQYF. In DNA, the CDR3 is TGTGCCAGCAGTGGTTCTGTGACAGGGTTCGACGAGCAGTACTTC.

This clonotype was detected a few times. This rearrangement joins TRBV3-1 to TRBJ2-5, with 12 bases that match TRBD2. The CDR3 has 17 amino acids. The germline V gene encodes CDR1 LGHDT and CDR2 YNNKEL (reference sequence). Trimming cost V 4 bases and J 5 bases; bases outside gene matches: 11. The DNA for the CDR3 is TGTGCCAGCAGCCGAGGACTAGCGGGAAGAGGAGGGGAGACCCAGTACTTC. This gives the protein CASSRGLAGRGGETQYF.

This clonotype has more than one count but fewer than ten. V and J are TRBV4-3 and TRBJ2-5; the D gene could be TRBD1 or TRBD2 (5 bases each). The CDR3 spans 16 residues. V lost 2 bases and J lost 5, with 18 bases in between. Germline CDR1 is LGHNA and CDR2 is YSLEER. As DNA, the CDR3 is TGCGCCAGCAGCCAATCTTTGCTTGGCTGGGGGGAGACCCAGTACTTC. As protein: CASSQSLLGWGETQYF.

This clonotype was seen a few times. CDR3 amino acids: CASSLRFPNLAGGPTRETQYF. CDR3 nucleotides: TGTGCCAGCAGTTTAAGGTTCCCCAACCTAGCGGGGGGACCCACCAGGGAGACCCAGTACTTC. V gene TRBV12-3 or TRBV12-4 combines with J gene TRBJ2-5, with 11 bases aligning to TRBD2. This CDR3 is 21 amino acids long. The V and J ends lost 2 bases and 5 bases, in that order; junction bases with no gene match: 22.

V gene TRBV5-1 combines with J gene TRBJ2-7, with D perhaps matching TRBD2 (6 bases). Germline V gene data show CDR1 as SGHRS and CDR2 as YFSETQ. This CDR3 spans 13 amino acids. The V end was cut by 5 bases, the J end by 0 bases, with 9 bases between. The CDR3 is CASSSSVSYEQYF. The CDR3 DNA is TGCGCCAGCAGTTCTAGCGTCTCCTACGAGCAGTACTTC. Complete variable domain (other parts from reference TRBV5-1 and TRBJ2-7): KAGVTQTPRYLIKTRGQQVTLSCSPISGHRSVSWYQQTPGQGLQFLFEYFSETQRNKGNFPGRFSGRQFSNSRSEMNVSTLELGDSALYLCASSSSVSYEQYFGPGTRLTVT.

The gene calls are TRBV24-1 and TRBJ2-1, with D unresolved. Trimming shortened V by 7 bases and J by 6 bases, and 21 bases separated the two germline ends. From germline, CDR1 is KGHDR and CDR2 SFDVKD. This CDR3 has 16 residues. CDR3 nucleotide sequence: TGTGCCACCAGGTCCGGAATCCTCAGTGGCAGCAATGAGCAGTTCTTC. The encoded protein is CATRSGILSGSNEQFF.

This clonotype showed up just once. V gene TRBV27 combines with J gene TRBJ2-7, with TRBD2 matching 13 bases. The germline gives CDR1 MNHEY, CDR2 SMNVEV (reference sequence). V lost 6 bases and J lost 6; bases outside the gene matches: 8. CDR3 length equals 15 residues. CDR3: CASSPGLAGSGEQYF. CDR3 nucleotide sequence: TGTGCCAGCAGCCCGGGACTAGCGGGGTCCGGCGAGCAGTACTTC.

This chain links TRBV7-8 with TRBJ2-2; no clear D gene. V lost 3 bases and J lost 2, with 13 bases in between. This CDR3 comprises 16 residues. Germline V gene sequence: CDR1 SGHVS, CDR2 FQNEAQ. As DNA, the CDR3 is TGTGCCAGCAGCTTCGATAGCCTAGTAAACACCGGGGAGCTGTTTTTT. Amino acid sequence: CASSFDSLVNTGELFF.

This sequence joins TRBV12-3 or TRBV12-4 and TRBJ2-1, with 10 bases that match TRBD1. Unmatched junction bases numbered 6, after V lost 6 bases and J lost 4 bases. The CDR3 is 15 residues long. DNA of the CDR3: TGTGCCAGCAGGGGACAGGGGCGCGTGTACAATGAGCAGTTCTTC. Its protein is CASRGQGRVYNEQFF.

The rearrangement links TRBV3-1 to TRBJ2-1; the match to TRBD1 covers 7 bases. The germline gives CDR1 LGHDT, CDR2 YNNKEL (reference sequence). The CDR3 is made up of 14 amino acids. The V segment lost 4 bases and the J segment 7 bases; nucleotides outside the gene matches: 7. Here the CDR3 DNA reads TGTGCCAGCAGCCCCCGACAGGGTTTAAATGAGCAGTTCTTC. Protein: CASSPRQGLNEQFF.

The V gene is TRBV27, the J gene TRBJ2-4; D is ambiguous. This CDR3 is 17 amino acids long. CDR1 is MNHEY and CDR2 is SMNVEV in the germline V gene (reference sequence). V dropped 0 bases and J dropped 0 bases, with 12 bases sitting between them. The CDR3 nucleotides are TGTGCCAGCAGTTTATCACCCCTCTTACTAGCCAAAAACATTCAGTACTTC. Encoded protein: CASSLSPLLLAKNIQYF.

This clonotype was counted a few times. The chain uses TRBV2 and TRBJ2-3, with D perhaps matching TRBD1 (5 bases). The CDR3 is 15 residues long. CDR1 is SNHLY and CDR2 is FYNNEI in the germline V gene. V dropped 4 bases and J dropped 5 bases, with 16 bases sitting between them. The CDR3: CASSARQPLIDTQYF. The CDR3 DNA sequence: TGTGCCAGCAGTGCGCGACAGCCTTTGATAGATACGCAGTATTTT.

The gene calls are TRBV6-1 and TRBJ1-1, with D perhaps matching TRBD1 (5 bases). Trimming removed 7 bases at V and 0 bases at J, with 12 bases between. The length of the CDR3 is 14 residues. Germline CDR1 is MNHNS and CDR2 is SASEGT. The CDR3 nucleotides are TGTGCCAGCAACGGAGACAGCATGAACACTGAAGCTTTCTTT. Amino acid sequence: CASNGDSMNTEAFF.

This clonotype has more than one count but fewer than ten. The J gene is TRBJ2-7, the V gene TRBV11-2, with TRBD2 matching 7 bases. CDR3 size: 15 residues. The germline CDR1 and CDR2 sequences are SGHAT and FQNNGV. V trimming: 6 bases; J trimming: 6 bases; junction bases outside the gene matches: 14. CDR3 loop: CASSSLREKTGEQYF. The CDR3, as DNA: TGTGCCAGCAGTTCCTTGCGGGAGAAGACGGGCGAGCAGTACTTC.

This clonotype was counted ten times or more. The DNA for the CDR3 is TGTGCCACCACCCAGCGGGAGTTTGACAATGAGCAGTTCTTC. Translation gives CATTQREFDNEQFF. The chain couples TRBV15 to TRBJ2-1; 8 bases map to TRBD2. The CDR3 has 14 amino acids. V lost 7 bases and J lost 5; bases outside the gene matches: 7. Germline values: CDR1 LNHNV, CDR2 YYDKDF (reference sequence).

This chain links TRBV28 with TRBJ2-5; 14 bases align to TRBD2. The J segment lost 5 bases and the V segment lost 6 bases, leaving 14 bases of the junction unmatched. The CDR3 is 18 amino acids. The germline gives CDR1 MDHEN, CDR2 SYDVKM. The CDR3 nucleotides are TGTGCCAGCAGCCCCTCCTTGGGACTAGCGGGAGTTTATGAGACCCAGTACTTC. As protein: CASSPSLGLAGVYETQYF.

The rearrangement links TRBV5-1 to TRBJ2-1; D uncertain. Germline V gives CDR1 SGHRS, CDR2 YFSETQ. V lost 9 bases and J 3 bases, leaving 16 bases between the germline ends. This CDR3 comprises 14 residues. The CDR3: CATSDDPDYNEQFF. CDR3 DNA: TGCGCCACCTCAGATGACCCGGACTACAATGAGCAGTTCTTC.

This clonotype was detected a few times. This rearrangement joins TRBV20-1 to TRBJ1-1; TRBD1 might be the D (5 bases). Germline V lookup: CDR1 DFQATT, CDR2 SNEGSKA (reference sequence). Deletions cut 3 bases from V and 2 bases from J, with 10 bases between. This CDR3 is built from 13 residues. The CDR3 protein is CSARVGVNTEAFF. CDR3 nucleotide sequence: TGCAGTGCTAGGGTGGGGGTTAACACTGAAGCTTTCTTT.

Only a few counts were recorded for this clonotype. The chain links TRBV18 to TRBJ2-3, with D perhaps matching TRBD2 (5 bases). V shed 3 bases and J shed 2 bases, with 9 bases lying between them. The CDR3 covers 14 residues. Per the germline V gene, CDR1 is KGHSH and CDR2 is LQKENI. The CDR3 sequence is CASSPTRTTDTQYF. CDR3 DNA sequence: TGTGCCAGCTCACCTACTAGAACCACAGATACGCAGTATTTT.

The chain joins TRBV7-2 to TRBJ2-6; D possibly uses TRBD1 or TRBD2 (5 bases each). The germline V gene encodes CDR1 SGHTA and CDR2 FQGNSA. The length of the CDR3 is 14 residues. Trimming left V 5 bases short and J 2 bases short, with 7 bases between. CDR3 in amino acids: CASSGGPGANVLTF. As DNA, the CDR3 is TGTGCCAGCAGCGGGGGTCCTGGGGCCAACGTCCTGACTTTC.

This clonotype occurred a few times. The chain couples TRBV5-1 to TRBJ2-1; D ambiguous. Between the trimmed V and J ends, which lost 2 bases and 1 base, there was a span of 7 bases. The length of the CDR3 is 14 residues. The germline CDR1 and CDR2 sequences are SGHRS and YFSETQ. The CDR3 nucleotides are TGCGCCAGCAGCTTACAAGAGTCCTACAATGAGCAGTTCTTC. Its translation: CASSLQESYNEQFF.